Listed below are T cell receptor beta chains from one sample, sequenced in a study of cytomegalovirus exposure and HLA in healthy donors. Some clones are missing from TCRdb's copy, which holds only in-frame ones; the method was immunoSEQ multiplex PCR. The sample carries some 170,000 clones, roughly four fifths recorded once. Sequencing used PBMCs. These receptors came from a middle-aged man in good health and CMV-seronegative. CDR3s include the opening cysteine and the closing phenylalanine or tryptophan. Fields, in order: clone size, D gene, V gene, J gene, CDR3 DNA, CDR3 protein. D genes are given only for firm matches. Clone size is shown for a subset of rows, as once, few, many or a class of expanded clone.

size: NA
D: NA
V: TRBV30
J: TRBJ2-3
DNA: TGTGCCTGGAGTGTCTCAGATACGCAGTATTTT
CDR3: CAWSVSDTQYF

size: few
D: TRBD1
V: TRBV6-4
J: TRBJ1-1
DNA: TGTGCCAGCAGTGACGGGACAGGGGGCACTGAAGCTTTCTTT
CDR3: CASSDGTGGTEAFF

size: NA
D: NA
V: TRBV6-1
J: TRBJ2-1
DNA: TGTGCCAGCAGCGAGGGTAGGGGGTTTTACAATGAGCAGTTCTTC
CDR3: CASSEGRGFYNEQFF

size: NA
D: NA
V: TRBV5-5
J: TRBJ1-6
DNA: TGTGCCAGCAGCCTAGGGGCTTCCTATAATTCACCCCTCCACTTT
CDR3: CASSLGASYNSPLHF

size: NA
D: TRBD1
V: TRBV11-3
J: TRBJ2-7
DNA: TGTGCCAGCAGCGGGGACAGGGGGAGCGAGCAGTACTTC
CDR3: CASSGDRGSEQYF

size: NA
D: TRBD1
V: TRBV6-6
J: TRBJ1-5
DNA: TGTGCCAGCAGAGGGACAGGGCAAGAGCAGCCCCAGCATTTT
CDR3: CASRGTGQEQPQHF

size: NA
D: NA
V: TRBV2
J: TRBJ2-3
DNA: TGTGCCAGCAGCAACAGGCTTAAGACGCAGTATTTT
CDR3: CASSNRLKTQYF

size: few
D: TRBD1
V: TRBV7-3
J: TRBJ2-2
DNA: TGTGCCAGCAGCCCCCGGACAGGGAATAAAGACACCGGGGAGCTGTTTTTT
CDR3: CASSPRTGNKDTGELFF

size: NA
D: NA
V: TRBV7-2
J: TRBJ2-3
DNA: TGTGCCAGCAGCAGAGTACTAGGCTCCACAGATACGCAGTATTTT
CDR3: CASSRVLGSTDTQYF

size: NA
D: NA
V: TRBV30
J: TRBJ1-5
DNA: TGTGCCTGGACCCCGGGGAACGGGCAGCCCCAGCATTTT
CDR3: CAWTPGNGQPQHF

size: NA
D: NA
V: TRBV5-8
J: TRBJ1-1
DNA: TGTGCCAGCAGCTGGGGGGATTTTGAAGCTTTCTTT
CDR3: CASSWGDFEAFF

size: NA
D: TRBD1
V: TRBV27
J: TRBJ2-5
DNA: TGTGCCAGCAGTTCCGACCCCAGGGGGCGATGGTACTTC
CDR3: CASSSDPRGRWYF

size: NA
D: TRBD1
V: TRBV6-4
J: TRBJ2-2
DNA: TGTGCCAGCAGTTTGGGACAGTACACCGGGGAGCTGTTTTTT
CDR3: CASSLGQYTGELFF

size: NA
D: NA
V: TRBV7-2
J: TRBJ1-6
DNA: TGTGCCAGCAGCCCCCGAAGGAGTGAATCACCCCTCCACTTT
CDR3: CASSPRRSESPLHF

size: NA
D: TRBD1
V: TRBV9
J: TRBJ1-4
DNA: TGTGCCAGCAGCCTGACAGGGGAAAAACTGTTTTTT
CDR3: CASSLTGEKLFF

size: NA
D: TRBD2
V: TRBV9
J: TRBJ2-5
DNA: TGTGCCAGCAGCGTTTCACCTAGCGGGGACCCCCAAGAGACCCAGTACTTC
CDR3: CASSVSPSGDPQETQYF

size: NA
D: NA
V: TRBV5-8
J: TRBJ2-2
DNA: TGTGCCAGCAGCTTGGTTTCGGTCCCCGGGGAGCTGTTTTTT
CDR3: CASSLVSVPGELFF

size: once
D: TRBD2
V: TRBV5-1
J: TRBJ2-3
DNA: TGCGCCAGCAGCTTGGGTCTAGCGGGGGGGCCGATCACAGATACGCAGTATTTT
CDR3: CASSLGLAGGPITDTQYF

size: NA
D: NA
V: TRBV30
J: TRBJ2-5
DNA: TGTGCCTGGAGTAAGCAGCAAGGGCCTAGCGAGACCCAGTACTTC
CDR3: CAWSKQQGPSETQYF

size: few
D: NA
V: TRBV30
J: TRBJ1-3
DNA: TGTGCCTGGAGTGCGAGTAGTGCTGGAAACACCATATATTTT
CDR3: CAWSASSAGNTIYF

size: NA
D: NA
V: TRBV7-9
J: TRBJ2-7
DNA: TGTGCCAGCAGCTTAGTGGGGAGAGTGGGTCAGGGGATGAACGAGCAGTACTTC
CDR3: CASSLVGRVGQGMNEQYF

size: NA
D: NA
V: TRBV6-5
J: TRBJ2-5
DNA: TGTGCCAGCAGCACGGGGGGCTCAAGAGGGGAGACCCAGTACTTC
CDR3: CASSTGGSRGETQYF

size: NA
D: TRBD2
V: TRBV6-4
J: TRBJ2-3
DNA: TGTGCCAGCAGTCCGGGACTAGTTCCGCAGTATTTT
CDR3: CASSPGLVPQYF

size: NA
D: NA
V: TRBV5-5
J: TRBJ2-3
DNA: TGTGCCAGCAGCTTGGTACTAGATAAAGGAGCGCAGTATTTT
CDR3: CASSLVLDKGAQYF

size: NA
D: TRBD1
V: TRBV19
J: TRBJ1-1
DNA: TGTGCCAGTAGTCCAGGACAGGGGAACACTGAAGCTTTCTTT
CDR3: CASSPGQGNTEAFF

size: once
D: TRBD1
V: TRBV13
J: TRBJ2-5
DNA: TGTGCCAGCAGCGTAGCCTTAACAGGGGGTCTAGAGGCCCAGTACTTC
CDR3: CASSVALTGGLEAQYF

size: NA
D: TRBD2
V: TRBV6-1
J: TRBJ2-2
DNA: TGTGCCAGCAGACGACTAGCGAGCACCGGGGAGCTGTTTTTT
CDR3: CASRRLASTGELFF

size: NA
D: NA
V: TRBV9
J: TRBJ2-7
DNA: TGTGCCAGCAGCGTAGAGCCTGACAGGAGGTACGAGCAGTACTTC
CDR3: CASSVEPDRRYEQYF

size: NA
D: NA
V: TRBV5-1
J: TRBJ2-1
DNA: TGCGCCAGCTTTGCTAGCTCCTACAATGAGCAGTTCTTC
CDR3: CASFASSYNEQFF

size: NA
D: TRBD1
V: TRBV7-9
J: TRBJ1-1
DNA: TGTGCCAGCAGGAGAGGGGGCCCGAACACTGAAGCTTTCTTT
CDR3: CASRRGGPNTEAFF

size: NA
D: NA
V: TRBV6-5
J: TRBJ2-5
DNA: TGTGCCAGCAGTCGGGGGTCCCAGGCCGAGACCCAGTACTTC
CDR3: CASSRGSQAETQYF

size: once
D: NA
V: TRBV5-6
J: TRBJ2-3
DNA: TGTGCCAGCAGCTCTCCGGGGTGGGCAGATACGCAGTATTTT
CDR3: CASSSPGWADTQYF

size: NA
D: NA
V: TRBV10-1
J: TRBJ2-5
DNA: TGCGCCAGCAGTGAGGGGCCCCAAGAGACCCAGTACTTC
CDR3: CASSEGPQETQYF

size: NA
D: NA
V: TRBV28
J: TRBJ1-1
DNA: TGTGCCAGCACCTCAACTGGGAACACTGAAGCTTTCTTT
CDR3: CASTSTGNTEAFF

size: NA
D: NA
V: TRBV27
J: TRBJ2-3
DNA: TGTGCCAGCAGTGGCAGATTCACAGATACGCAGTATTTT
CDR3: CASSGRFTDTQYF

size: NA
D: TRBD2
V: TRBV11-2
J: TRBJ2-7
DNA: TGTGCCAGCAGACAACCGGGGGGGCGGTCCTACGAGCAGTACTTC
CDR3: CASRQPGGRSYEQYF

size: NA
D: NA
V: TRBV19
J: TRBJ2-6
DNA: TGTGCCAGTACTACCCCTGGACAGACCTCTGGGGCCAACGTCCTGACTTTC
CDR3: CASTTPGQTSGANVLTF

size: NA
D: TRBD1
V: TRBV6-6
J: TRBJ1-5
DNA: TGTGCCAGCAGTTCCCCTACAGGGGGGAATCAGCCCCAGCATTTT
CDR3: CASSSPTGGNQPQHF

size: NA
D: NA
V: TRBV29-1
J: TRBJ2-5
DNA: TGCAGCGTTGTTTCGGGCGGGGATAGAGAGACCCAGTACTTC
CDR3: CSVVSGGDRETQYF

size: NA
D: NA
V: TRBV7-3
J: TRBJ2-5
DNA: TGTGCCAGCAGTCTTCAGGGGATCGGAGAGACCCAGTACTTC
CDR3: CASSLQGIGETQYF

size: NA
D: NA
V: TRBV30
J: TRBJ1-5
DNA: TGTGCCTGGAGCGGGCCCCTTAAGGGGGATCAGCCCCAGCATTTT
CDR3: CAWSGPLKGDQPQHF

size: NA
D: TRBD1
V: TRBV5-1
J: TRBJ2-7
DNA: TGCGCCAGCAGTCCTCCCGGGACAGGGGGAACCAACGAGCAGTACTTC
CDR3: CASSPPGTGGTNEQYF

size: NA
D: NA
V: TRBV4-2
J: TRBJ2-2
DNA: TGTGCCAGCAGCCCCACTGTGAACACCGGGGAGCTGTTTTTT
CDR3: CASSPTVNTGELFF

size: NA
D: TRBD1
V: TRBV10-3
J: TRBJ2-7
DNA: TGTGCCATCAGTGAGGGGGACAGGGGGTACGAGCAGTACTTC
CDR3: CAISEGDRGYEQYF

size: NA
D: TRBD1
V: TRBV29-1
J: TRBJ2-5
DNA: TGCAGCGTTGGGGGAGGAGGACAGGGCTCAGAGACCCGGTACTTC
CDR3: CSVGGGGQGSETRYF

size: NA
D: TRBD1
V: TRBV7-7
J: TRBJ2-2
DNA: TGTGCTAGCAGCCCTCGGGCGACAGGGACGTCTGGGGAGCTGTTTTTT
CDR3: CASSPRATGTSGELFF

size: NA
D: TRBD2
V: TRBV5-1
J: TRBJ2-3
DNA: TGCGCCAGCAGCTCCGGGACTACCCAAGGTACGCAGTATTTT
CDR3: CASSSGTTQGTQYF

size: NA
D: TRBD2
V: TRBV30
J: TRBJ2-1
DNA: TGTGCCTGGCCCAGTGGCGGGGGGGCGAATGAGCAGTTCTTC
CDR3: CAWPSGGGANEQFF

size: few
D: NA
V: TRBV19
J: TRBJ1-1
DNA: TGTGCCAGTACCTCAATATGGGCCACCACGCTGAACACTGAAGCTTTCTTT
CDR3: CASTSIWATTLNTEAFF

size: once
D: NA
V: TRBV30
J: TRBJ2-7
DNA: TGTGCCTGGAGTTCAGGTTATAGACGCGAGCAGTACTTC
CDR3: CAWSSGYRREQYF

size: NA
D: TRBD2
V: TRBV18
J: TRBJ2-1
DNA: TGTGCCAGCTCACCGAAGCGGGGGGGTAACAATGAGCAGTTCTTC
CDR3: CASSPKRGGNNEQFF

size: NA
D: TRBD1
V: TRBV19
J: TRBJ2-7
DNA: TGTGCCAGTAGTATCGGGACAGCAAACGAGCAGTACTTC
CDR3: CASSIGTANEQYF

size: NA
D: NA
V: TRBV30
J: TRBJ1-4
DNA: TGTGCCTGGGGGACCGGGACGGGGGGTGAAAAACTGTTTTTT
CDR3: CAWGTGTGGEKLFF

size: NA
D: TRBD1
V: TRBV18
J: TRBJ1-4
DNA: TGTGCCAGCTCACCCGGGACAGGGGATGAAAAACTGTTTTTT
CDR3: CASSPGTGDEKLFF

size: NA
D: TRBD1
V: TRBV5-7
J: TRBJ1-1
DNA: TGTGCCAGCAGCTCGGGGACAGGGGGTAACACTGAAGCTTTCTTT
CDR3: CASSSGTGGNTEAFF

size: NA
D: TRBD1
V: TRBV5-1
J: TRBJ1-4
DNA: TGCGCCAGCAGCACCGGGACAGGGGGAAGTAAGGTAGAACTGTTTTTT
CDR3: CASSTGTGGSKVELFF

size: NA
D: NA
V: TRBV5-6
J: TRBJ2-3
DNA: TGTGCCAGCAGCTTGGATAGCCCGGGAAGAGATACGCAGTATTTT
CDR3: CASSLDSPGRDTQYF

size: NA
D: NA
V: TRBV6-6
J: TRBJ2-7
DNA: TGTGCCAGCAGTCTCTCTGGAGGGCACGAGCAGTACTTC
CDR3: CASSLSGGHEQYF

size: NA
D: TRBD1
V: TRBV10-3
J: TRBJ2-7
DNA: TGTGCCATCAGTGAGTCTTTAACCGGGACAGGGTTCAACGAGCAGTACTTC
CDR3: CAISESLTGTGFNEQYF

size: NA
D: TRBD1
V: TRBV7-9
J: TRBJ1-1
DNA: TGTGCCAGCAGCTTTGGACAGGGGGCGAACACTGAAGCTTTCTTT
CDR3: CASSFGQGANTEAFF